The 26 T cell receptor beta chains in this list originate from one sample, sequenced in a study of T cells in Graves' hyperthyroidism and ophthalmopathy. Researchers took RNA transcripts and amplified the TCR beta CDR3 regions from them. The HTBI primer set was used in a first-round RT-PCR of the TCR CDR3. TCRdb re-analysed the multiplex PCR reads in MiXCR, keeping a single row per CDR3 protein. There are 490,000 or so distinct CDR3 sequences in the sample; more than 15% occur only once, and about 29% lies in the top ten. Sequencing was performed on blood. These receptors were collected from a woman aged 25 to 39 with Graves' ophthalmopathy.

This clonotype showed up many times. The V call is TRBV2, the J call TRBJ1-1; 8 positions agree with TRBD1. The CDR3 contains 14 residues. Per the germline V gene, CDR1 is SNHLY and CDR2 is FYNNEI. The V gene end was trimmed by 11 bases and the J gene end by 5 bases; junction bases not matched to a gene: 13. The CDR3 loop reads CAPGAGGAGTEAFF. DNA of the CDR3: TGTGCCCCAGGGGCAGGGGGCGCGGGGACTGAAGCTTTCTTT.

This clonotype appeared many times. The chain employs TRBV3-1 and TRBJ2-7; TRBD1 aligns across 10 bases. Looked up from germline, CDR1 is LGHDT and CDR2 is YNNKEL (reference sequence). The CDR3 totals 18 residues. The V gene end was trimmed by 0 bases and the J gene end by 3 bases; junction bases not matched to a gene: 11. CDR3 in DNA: TGTGCCAGCAGCCAAGAGTTGAGACAGGGGGCGTACGGCTACGAGCAGTACTTC. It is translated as CASSQELRQGAYGYEQYF.

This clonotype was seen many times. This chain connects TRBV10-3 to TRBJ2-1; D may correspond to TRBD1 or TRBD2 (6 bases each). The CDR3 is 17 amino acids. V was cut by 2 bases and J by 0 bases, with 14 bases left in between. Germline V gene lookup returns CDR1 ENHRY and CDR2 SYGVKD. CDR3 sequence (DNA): TGTGCCATCAGTGAGCGAGGGGGGAGTATCTCCTACAATGAGCAGTTCTTC. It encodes CAISERGGSISYNEQFF.

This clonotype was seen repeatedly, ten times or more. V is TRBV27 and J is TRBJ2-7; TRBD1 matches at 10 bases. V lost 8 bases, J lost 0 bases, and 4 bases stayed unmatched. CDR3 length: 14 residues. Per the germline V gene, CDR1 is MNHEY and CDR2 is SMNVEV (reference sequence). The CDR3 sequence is CASYRQGASYEQYF. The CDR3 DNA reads TGTGCCAGCTACCGACAGGGGGCCTCCTACGAGCAGTACTTC.

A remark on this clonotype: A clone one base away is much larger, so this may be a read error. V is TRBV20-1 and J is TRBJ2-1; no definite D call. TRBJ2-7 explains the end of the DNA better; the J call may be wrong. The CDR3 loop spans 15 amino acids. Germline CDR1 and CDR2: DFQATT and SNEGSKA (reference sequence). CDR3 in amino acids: CSASKILSSYNEQYF. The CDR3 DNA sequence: TGCAGTGCTAGTAAGATACTGAGCTCCTACAATGAGCAGTACTTC.

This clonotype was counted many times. The CDR3 nucleotides read TGTGCCAGCAGCTGGGCGGGAGGTTTGTTTAATGAGCAGTTCTTC. Translation: CASSWAGGLFNEQFF. This chain links TRBV7-3 with TRBJ2-1; 8 bases line up with TRBD2. The CDR3 spans 15 residues. Germline V gene sequence: CDR1 SGHTA, CDR2 FQGTGA. Losses at the gene ends were 4 bases for V and 7 bases for J; bases not matched to a gene: 9.

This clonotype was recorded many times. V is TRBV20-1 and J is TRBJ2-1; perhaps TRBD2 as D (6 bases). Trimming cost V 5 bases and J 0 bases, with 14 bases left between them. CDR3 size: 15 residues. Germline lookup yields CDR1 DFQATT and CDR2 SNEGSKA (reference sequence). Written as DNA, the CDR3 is TGCAGTGCTCCGGGAGACCCGAGCTCCTACAATGAGCAGTTCTTC. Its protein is CSAPGDPSSYNEQFF.

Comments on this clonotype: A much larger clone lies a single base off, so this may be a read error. The CDR3 is CASNPTSGTGELFF. DNA for the CDR3: TGTGCCAGCAACCCAACGAGCGGGACCGGGGAGCTGTTTTTT. The V gene is TRBV2, the J gene TRBJ2-2; D is possibly TRBD2 (6 bases). Germline-derived CDR1 and CDR2 are SNHLY and FYNNEI. The CDR3 is 14 residues long. The germline V and J ends were trimmed by 7 bases and 5 bases, with 14 bases remaining between them. The variable domain in full, with the rest retrieved from reference TRBV2 and TRBJ2-2, is EPEVTQTPSHQVTQMGQEVILRCVPISNHLYFYWYRQILGQKVEFLVSFYNNEISEKSEIFDDQFSVERPDGSNFTLKIRSTKLEDSAMYFCASNPTSGTGELFFGEGSRLTVL.

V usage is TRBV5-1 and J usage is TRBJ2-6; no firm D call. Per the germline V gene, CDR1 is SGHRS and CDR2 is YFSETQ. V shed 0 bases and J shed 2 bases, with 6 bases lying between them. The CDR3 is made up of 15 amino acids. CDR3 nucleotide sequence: TGCGCCAGCAGCTTGGATGGGACTGGGGCCAACGTCCTGACTTTC. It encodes CASSLDGTGANVLTF.

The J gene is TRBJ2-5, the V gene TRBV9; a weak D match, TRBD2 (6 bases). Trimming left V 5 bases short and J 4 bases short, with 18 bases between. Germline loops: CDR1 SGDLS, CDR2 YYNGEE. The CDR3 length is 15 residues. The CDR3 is CASSEGDGRGETQYF. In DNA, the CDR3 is TGTGCCAGCAGTGAAGGGGACGGGAGAGGAGAGACCCAGTACTTC.

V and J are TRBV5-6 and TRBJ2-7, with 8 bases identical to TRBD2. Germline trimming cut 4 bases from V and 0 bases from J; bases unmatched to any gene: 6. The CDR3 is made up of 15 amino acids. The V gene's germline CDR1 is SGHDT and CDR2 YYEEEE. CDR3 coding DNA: TGTGCCAGCAGCCCCATAGCGGGGAGCTCCTACGAGCAGTACTTC. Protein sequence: CASSPIAGSSYEQYF.

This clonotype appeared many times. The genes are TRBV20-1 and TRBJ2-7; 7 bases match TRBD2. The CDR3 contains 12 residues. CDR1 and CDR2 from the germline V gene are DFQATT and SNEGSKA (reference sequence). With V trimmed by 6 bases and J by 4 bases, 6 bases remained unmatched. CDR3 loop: CSARVGGYEQYF. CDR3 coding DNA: TGCAGTGCCAGGGTGGGAGGGTACGAGCAGTACTTC.

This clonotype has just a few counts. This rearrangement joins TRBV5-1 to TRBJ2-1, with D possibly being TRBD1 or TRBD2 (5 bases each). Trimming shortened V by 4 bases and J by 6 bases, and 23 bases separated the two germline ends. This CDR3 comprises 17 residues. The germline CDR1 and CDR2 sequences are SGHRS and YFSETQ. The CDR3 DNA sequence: TGCGCCAGCAGCCCCAGTCGGGGAAGGGGAAGGGGCAATGAGCAGTTCTTC. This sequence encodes CASSPSRGRGRGNEQFF.

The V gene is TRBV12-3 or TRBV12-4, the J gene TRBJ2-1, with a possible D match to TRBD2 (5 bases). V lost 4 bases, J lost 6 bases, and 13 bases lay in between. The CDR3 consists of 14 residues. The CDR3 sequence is CASSSSSGSNEQFF. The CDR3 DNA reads TGTGCCAGCAGTTCAAGTTCGGGGTCCAATGAGCAGTTCTTC.

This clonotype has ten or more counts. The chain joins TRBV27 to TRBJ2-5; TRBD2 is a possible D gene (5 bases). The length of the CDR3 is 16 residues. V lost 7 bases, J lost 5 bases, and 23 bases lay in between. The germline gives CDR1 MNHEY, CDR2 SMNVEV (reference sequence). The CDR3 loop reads CASTKEGQFDGETQYF. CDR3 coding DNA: TGTGCCAGCACCAAAGAGGGCCAATTTGATGGGGAGACCCAGTACTTC.

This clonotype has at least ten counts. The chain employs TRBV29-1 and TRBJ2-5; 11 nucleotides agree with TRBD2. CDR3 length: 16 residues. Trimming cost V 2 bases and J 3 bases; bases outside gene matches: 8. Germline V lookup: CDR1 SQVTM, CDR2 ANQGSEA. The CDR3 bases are TGCAGCGTTGAAACCGAGACTAGCGGGGCTGAAGAGACCCAGTACTTC. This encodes CSVETETSGAEETQYF.

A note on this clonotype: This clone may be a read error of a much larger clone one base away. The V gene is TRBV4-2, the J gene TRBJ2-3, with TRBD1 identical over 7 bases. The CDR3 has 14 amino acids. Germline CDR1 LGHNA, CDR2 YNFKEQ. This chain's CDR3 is CASNQAQGTDTQYF. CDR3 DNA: TGTGCCAGCAACCAAGCACAGGGGACAGATACGCAGTATTTT.

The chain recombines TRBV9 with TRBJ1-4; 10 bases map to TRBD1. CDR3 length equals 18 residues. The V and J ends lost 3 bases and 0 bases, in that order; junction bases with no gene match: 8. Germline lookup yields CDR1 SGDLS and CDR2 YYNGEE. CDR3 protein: CASSAGDRGSATNEKLFF. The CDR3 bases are TGTGCCAGCAGCGCCGGGGACAGGGGTTCAGCAACTAATGAAAAACTGTTTTTT. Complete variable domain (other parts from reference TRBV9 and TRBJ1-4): DSGVTQTPKHLITATGQRVTLRCSPRSGDLSVYWYQQSLDQGLQFLIQYYNGEERAKGNILERFSAQQFPDLHSELNLSSLELGDSALYFCASSAGDRGSATNEKLFFGSGTQLSVL.

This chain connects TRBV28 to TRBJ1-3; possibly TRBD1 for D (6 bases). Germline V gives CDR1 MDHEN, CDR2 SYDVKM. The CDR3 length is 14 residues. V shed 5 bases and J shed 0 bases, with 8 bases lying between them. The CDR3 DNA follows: TGTGCCAGCAGTGAGACAGGCTCTGGAAACACCATATATTTT. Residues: CASSETGSGNTIYF.

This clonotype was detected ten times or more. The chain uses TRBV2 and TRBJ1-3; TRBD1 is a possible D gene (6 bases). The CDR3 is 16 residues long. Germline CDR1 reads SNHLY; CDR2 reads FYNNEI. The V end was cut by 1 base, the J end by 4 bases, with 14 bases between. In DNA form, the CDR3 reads TGTGCCAGCAGTGAAGACAGGGTGGTAGGAGGAAACACCATATATTTT. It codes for CASSEDRVVGGNTIYF.

This CDR3 is CASQSGSVGEQFF. As DNA, the CDR3 is TGTGCCAGCCAAAGCGGGAGCGTTGGTGAGCAGTTCTTC. The V and J genes are TRBV6-1 and TRBJ2-1, with 8 bases matching TRBD2. This CDR3 has 13 amino acids. Germline V gene data show CDR1 as MNHNS and CDR2 as SASEGT. The J segment lost 9 bases and the V segment lost 8 bases, leaving 9 bases of the junction unmatched.

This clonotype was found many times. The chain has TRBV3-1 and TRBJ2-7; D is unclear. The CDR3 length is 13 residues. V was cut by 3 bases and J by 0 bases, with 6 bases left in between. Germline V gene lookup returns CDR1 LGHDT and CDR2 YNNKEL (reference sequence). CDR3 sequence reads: CASSQRRSYEQYF. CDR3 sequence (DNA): TGTGCCAGCAGCCAGCGTCGCTCCTACGAGCAGTACTTC.

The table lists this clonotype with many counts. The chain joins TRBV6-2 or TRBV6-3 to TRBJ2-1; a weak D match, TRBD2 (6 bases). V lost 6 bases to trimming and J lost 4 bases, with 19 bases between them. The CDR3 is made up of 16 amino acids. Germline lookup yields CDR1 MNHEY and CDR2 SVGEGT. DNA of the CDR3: TGTGCCAGCAGACGCTCGGGAGTACGAACATACAATGAGCAGTTCTTC. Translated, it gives CASRRSGVRTYNEQFF.

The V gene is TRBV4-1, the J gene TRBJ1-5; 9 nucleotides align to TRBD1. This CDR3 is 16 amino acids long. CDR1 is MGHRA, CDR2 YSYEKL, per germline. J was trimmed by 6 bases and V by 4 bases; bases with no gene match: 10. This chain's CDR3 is CASSPRDRDYGQPQHF. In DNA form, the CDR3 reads TGCGCCAGCAGCCCCCGGGACAGGGATTATGGTCAGCCCCAGCATTTT.

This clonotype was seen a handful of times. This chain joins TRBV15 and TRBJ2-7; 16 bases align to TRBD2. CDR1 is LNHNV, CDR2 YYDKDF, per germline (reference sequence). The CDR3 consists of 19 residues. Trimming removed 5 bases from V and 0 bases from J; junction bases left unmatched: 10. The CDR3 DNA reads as TGTGCCACCAGCCCCCAACCGGGACTAGCGGGAGGGAGCTCCTACGAGCAGTACTTC. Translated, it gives CATSPQPGLAGGSSYEQYF.

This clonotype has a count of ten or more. The DNA of the CDR3 is TGCGCCAGCAGTTCCGGGGTAGCGGGAGGAACCTACGAGCAGTACTTC. This encodes CASSSGVAGGTYEQYF. The V and J genes are TRBV5-1 and TRBJ2-7, with 10 bases fitting TRBD2. The V gene end was trimmed by 5 bases and the J gene end by 2 bases; junction bases not matched to a gene: 10. This CDR3 contains 16 residues. Per the germline V gene, CDR1 is SGHRS and CDR2 is YFSETQ.